The entry that follows covers one T cell receptor (beta chain) sequence. This CDR3 region has 16 residues. Between the trimmed V and J ends, which lost 3 bases and 0 bases, there was a span of 14 bases. In germline, CDR1 is MGHRA, CDR2 YSYEKL. The entry originates in a study of early T cells in non-severe SARS-CoV-2 infection. TCRdb independently ran MiXCR on the 5' RACE reads; one entry per CDR3 protein. Of around 82,000 distinct CDR3 sequences listed, approximately 12% were seen once; the top ten hold around 3.6%. This TCR was sampled from an adult who was a healthcare worker with PCR-confirmed SARS-CoV-2 infection or an uninfected control (not recorded which). The chain couples TRBV4-1 to TRBJ1-2; unclear D gene. Sequenced: whole blood. The CDR3 here is CASSQSATVANYGYTF. In nucleotides, the CDR3 is TGCGCCAGCAGCCAGAGTGCGACGGTCGCTAACTATGGCTACACCTTC.